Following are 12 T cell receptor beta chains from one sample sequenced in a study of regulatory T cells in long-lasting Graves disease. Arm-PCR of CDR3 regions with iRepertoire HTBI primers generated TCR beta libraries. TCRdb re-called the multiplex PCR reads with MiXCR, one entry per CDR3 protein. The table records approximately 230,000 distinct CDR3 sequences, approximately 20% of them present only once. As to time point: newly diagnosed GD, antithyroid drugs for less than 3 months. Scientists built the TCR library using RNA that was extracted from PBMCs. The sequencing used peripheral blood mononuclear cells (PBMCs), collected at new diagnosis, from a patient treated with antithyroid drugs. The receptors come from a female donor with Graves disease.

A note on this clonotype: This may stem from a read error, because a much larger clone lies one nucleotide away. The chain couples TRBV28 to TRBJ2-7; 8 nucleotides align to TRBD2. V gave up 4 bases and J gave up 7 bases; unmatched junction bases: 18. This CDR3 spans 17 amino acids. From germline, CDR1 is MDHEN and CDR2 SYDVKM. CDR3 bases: TGTGCCAGCAGTTCGGATAACAGAGCGGGAGCGAAAGGTGAGCAGTACTTC. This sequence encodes CASSSDNRAGAKGEQYF. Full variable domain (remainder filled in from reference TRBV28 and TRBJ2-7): DVKVTQSSRYLVKRTGEKVFLECVQDMDHENMFWYRQDPGLGLRLIYFSYDVKMKEKGDIPEGYSVSREKKERFSLILESASTNQTSMYLCASSSDNRAGAKGEQYFGPGTRLTVT.

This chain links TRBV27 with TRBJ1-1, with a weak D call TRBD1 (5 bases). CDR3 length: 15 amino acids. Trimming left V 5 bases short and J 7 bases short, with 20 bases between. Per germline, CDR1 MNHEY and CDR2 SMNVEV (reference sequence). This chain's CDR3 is CASSPTAVTFNEAFF. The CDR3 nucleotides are TGTGCCAGCAGTCCGACAGCGGTGACATTCAATGAAGCTTTCTTT.

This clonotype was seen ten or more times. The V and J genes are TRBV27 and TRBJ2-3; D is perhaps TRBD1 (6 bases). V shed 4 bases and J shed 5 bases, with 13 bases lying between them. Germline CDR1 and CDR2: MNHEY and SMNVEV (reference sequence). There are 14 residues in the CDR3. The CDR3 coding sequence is TGTGCCAGCAGTTCCCCGGGACAACAAGATACGCAGTATTTT. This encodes CASSSPGQQDTQYF.

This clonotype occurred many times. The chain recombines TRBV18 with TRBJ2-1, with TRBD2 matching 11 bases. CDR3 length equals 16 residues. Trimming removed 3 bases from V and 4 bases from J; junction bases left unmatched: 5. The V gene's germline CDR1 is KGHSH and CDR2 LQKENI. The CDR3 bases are TGTGCCAGCTCACCTTTAGCGGGAGGGGGATACAATGAGCAGTTCTTC. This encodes CASSPLAGGGYNEQFF. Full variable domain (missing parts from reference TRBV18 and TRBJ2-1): NAGVMQNPRHLVRRRGQEARLRCSPMKGHSHVYWYRQLPEEGLKFMVYLQKENIIDESGMPKERFSAEFPKEGPSILRIQQVVRGDSAAYFCASSPLAGGGYNEQFFGPGTRLTVL.

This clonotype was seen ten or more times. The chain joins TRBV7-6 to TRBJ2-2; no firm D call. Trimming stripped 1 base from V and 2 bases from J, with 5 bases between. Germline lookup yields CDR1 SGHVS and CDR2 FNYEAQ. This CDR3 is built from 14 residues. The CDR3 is CASSLEGNTGELFF. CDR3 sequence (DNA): TGTGCCAGCAGCTTAGAGGGAAACACCGGGGAGCTGTTTTTT. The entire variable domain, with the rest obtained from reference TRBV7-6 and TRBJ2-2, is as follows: GAGVSQSPRYKVTKRGQDVALRCDPISGHVSLYWYRQALGQGPEFLTYFNYEAQQDKSGLPNDRFSAERPEGSISTLTIQRTEQRDSAMYRCASSLEGNTGELFFGEGSRLTVL.

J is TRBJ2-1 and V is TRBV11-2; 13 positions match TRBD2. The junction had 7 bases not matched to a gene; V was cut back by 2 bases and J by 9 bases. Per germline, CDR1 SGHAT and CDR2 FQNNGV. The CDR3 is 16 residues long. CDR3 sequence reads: CASSLLPGLAGTEQFF. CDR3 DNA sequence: TGTGCCAGCAGCTTACTTCCGGGACTAGCGGGGACTGAGCAGTTCTTC.

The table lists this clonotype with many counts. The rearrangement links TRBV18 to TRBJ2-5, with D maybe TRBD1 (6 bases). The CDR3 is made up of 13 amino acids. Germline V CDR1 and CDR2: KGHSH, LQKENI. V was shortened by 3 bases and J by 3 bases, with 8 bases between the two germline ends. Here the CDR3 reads CASSPWTEETQYF. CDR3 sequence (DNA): TGTGCCAGCTCACCTTGGACAGAAGAGACCCAGTACTTC.

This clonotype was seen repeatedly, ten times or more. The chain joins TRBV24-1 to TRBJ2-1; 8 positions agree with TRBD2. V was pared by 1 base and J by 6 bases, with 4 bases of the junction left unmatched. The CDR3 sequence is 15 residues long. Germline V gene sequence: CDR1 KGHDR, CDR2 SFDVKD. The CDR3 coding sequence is TGTGCCACCAGTGATTTTGGGACTAGTCGCAATGAGCAGTTCTTC. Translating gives CATSDFGTSRNEQFF.

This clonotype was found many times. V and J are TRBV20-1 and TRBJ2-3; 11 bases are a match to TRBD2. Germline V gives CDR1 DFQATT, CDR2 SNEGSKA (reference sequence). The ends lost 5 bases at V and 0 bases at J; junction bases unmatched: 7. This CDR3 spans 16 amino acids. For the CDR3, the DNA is TGCAGTGCTGGGGGACTAGCGGAGGCTAGCACAGATACGCAGTATTTT. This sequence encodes CSAGGLAEASTDTQYF.

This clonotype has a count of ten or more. The CDR3 DNA is TGTGCCAGCAGCCTCGACAGGGACGAGCAGTACTTC. This translates into CASSLDRDEQYF. The V gene is TRBV7-8, the J gene TRBJ2-7; TRBD1 aligns across 7 bases. This CDR3 spans 12 amino acids. In germline, CDR1 is SGHVS, CDR2 FQNEAQ. With 5 bases clipped from V and 5 bases from J, the junction kept 3 bases outside the gene matches.

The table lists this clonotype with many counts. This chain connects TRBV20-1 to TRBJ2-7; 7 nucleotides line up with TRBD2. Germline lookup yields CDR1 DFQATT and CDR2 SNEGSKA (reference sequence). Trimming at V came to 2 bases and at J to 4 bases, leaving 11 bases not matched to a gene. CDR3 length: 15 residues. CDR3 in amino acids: CSARKWAGATYEQYF. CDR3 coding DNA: TGCAGTGCTAGAAAGTGGGCGGGAGCGACGTACGAGCAGTACTTC.

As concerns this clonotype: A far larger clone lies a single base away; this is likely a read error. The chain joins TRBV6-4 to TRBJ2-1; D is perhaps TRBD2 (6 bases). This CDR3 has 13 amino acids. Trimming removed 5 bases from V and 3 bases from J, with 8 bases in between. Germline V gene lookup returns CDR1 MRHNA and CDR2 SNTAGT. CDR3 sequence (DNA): TGTGCCAGCAGTTCGGGGGACTACAATGAGCAGTTCTTC. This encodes CASSSGDYNEQFF.